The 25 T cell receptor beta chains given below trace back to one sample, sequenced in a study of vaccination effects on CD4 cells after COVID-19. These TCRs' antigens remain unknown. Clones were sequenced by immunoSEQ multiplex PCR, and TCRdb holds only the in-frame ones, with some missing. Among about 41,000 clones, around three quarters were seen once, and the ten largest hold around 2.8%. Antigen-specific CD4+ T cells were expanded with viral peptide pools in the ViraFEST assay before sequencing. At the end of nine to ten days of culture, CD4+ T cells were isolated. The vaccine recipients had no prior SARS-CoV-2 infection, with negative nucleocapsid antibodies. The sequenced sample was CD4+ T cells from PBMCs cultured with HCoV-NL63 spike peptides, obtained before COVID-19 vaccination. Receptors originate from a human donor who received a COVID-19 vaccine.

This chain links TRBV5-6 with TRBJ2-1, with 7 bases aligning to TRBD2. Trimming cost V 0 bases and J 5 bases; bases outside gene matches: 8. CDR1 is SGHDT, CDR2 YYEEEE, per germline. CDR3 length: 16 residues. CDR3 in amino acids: CASSLDRGESHNEQFF. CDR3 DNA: TGTGCCAGCAGCTTGGACCGGGGGGAGAGCCACAATGAGCAGTTCTTC.

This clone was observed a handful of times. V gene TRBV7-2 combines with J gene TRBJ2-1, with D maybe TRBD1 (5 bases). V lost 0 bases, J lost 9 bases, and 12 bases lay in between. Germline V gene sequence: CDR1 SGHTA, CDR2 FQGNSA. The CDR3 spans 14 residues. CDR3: CASSLAQGLSEQFF. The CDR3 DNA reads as TGTGCCAGCAGCTTAGCGCAGGGTTTAAGTGAGCAGTTCTTC.

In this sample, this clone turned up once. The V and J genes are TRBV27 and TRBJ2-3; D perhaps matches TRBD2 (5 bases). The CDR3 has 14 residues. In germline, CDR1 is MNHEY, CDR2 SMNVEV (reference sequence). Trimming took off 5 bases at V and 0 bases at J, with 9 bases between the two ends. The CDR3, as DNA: TGTGCCAGCAGTCCCGGACTGAGCACAGATACGCAGTATTTT. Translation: CASSPGLSTDTQYF.

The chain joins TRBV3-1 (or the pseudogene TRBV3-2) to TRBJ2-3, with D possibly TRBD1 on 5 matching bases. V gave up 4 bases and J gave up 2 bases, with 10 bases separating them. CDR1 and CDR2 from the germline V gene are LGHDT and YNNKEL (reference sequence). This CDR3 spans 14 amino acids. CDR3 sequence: CASSRRQPTDTQYF. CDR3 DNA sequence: TGTGCCAGCAGCCGCCGACAGCCCACAGATACGCAGTATTTT.

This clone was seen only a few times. The CDR3 sequence: CASSIGDGNTIYF. The CDR3 DNA reads as TGCGCCAGCAGTATCGGGGATGGAAACACCATATATTTT. The rearrangement uses TRBV5-1 and TRBJ1-3; D gene uncertain. The germline V gene has CDR1 SGHRS and CDR2 YFSETQ. The CDR3 has 13 residues. V lost 5 bases and J 3 bases, leaving 9 bases between the germline ends.

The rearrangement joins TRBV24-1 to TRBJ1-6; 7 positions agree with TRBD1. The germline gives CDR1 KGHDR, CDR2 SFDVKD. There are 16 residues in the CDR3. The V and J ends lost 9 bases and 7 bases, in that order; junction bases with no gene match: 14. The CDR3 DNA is TGTGCCACCCGCTTTTTTACGGCGGACAGGAATTCACCCCTCCACTTT. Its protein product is CATRFFTADRNSPLHF.

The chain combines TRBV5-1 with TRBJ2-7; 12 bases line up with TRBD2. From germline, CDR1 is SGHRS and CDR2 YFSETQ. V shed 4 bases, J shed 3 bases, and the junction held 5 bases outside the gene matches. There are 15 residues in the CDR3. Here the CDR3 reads CASSRGLAGGYEQYV. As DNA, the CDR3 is TGCGCCAGCAGCCGGGGACTAGCGGGTGGCTACGAGCAGTACGTC.

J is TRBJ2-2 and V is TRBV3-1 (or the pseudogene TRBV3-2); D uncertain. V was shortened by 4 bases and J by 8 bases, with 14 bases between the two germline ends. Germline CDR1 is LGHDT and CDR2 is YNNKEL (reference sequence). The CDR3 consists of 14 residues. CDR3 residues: CASSRPPSDGELFF. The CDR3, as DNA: TGTGCCAGCAGCCGACCCCCTTCTGATGGGGAGCTGTTTTTT.

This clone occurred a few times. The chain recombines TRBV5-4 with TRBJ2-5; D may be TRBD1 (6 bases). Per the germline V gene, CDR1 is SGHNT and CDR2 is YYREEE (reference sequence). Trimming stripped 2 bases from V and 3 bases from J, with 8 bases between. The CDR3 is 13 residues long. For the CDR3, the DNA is TGTGCCAGCAGCTTTGGACAGAAAGAGACCCAGTACTTC. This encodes CASSFGQKETQYF.

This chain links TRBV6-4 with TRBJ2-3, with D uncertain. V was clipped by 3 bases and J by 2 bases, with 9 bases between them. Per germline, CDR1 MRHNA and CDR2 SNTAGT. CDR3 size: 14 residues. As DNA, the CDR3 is TGTGCCAGCAGTGATCCCCCCCTCACAGATACGCAGTATTTT. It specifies CASSDPPLTDTQYF.

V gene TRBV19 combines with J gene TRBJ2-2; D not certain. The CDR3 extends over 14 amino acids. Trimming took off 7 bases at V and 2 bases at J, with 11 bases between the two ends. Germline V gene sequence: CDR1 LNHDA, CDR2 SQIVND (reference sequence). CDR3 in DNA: TGTGCCAGTAAGAGTCAGACAAACACCGGGGAGCTGTTTTTT. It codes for CASKSQTNTGELFF.

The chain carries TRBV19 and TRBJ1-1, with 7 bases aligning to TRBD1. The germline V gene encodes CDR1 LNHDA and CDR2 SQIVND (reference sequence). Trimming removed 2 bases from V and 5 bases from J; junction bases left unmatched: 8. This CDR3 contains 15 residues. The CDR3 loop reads CASSIFQGVRTEAFF. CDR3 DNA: TGTGCCAGTAGTATATTTCAGGGGGTGAGGACTGAAGCTTTCTTT. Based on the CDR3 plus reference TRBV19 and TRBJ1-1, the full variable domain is DGGITQSPKYLFRKEGQNVTLSCEQNLNHDAMYWYRQDPGQGLRLIYYSQIVNDFQKGDIAEGYSVSREKKESFPLTVTSAQKNPTAFYLCASSIFQGVRTEAFFGQGTRLTVV.

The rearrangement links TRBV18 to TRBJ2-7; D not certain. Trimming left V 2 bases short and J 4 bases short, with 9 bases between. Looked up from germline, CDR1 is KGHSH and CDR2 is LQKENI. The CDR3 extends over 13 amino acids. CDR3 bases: TGTGCCAGCTCACCAGTTAGGGAATACGAGCAGTACGTC. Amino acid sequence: CASSPVREYEQYV.

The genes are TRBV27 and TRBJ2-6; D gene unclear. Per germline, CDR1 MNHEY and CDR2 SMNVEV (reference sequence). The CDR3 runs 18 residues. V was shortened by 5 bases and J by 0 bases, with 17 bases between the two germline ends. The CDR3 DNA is TGTGCCAGCAGTCCCGACCGTATCACGTTCTCTGGGGCCAACGTCCTGACTTTC. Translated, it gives CASSPDRITFSGANVLTF.

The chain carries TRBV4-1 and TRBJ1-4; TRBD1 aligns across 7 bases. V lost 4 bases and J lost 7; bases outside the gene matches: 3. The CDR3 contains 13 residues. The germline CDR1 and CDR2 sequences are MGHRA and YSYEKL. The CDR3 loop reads CASSPRQGEKLFF. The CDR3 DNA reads TGCGCCAGCAGCCCTAGACAGGGTGAAAAACTGTTTTTT.

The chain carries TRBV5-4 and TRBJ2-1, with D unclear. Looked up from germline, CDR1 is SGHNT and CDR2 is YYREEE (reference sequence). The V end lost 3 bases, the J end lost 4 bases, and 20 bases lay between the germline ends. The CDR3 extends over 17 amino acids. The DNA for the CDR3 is TGTGCCAGCAGCTCGATCAAACAAACAAGTGGATACAATGAGCAGTTCTTC. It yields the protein CASSSIKQTSGYNEQFF.

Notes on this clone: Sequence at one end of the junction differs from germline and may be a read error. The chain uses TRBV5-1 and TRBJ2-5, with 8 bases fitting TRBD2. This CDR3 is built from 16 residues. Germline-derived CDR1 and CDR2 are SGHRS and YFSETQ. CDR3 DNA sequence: TGCGCCAGCAGATTGGGCGGAACTAGCGGTCTTTTGACCCAGTACTTC. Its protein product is CASRLGGTSGLLTQYF.

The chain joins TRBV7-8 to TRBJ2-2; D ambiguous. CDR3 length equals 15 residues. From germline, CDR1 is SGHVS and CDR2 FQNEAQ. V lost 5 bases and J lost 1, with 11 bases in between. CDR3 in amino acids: CASSRDGVNTGELFF. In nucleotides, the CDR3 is TGTGCCAGCAGCCGAGACGGCGTGAACACCGGGGAGCTGTTTTTT.

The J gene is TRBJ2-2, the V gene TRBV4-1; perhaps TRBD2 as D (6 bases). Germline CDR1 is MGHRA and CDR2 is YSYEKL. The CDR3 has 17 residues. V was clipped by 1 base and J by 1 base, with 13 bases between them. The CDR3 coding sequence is TGCGCCAGCAGCCAAGTGGGGCGGGGTCAGAACACCGGGGAGCTGTTTTTT. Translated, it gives CASSQVGRGQNTGELFF.

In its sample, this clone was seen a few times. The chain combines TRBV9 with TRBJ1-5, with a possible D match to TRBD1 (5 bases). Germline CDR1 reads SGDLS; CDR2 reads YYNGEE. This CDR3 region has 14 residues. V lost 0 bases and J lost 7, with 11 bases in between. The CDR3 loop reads CASSVGGRDQPQHF. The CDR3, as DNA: TGTGCCAGCAGCGTAGGTGGGAGGGACCAGCCCCAGCATTTT.

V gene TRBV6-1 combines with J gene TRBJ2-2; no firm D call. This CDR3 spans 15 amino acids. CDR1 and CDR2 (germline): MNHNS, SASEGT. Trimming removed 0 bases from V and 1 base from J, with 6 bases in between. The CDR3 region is CASSEARVNTGELFF. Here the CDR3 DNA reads TGTGCCAGCAGTGAAGCTAGAGTGAACACCGGGGAGCTGTTTTTT.

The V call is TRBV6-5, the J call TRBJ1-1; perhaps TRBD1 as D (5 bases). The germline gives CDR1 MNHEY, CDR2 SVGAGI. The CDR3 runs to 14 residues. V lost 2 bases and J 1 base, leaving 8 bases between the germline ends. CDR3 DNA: TGTGCCAGCAGTTACCCCGGGGGGAACACTGAAGCTTTCTTT. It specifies CASSYPGGNTEAFF.

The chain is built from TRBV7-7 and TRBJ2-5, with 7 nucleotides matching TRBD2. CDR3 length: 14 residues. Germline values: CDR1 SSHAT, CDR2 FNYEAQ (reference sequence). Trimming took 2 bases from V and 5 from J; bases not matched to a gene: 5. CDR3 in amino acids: CASSLMGGGETQYF. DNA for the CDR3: TGTGCCAGCAGCTTAATGGGGGGAGGGGAGACCCAGTACTTC.

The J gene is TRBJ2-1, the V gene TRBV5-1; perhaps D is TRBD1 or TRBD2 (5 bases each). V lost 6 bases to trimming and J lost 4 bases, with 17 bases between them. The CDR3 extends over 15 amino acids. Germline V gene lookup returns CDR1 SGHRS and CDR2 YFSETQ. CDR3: CASKRGVSRYNEQFF. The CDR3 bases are TGCGCCAGCAAAAGAGGGGTAAGCCGGTACAATGAGCAGTTCTTC.

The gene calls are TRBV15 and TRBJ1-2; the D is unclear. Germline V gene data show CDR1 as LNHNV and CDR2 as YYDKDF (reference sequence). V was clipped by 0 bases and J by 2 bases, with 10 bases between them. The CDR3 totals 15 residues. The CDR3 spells CATSRDRVPNYGYTF. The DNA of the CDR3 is TGTGCCACCAGCAGAGATCGCGTCCCCAACTATGGCTACACCTTC.